This TCR beta chain is drawn from a study of shared clonotypes between healthy human individuals. A word on this clone: No antigen is known for it.

The germline CDR1 and CDR2 sequences are SQVTM and ANQGSEA. The V segment lost 0 bases and the J segment 9 bases; nucleotides outside the gene matches: 9. The CDR3 is made up of 15 amino acids. Sequencing was performed with immunoSEQ multiplex PCR; in TCRdb, only in-frame clones are kept and a portion is missing. The table lists about 190,000 clones, approximately 60% of them singletons. The study's findings and limits: Expectations were that clonotype sharing among donors would be affected by sequencing depth.

Sequences were obtained from memory CD4+ T cells sorted from blood. Regarding subset: CD45RA-negative fraction. V is TRBV29-1 and J is TRBJ2-1; TRBD2 matches at 9 bases. This sequence originates from a man aged 25-40 years in good health. CDR3 loop: CSVEEGRLAGTEQFF. The CDR3 DNA is TGCAGCGTTGAAGAGGGGCGGCTAGCGGGAACTGAGCAGTTCTTC.